This is a list of T cell receptor beta chains from one sample in a study of cytomegalovirus exposure and HLA in healthy donors. TCRdb's table, derived via immunoSEQ multiplex PCR, lists solely in-frame clones and lacks some. The sample records some 150,000 clones, about 91% being singletons. The sequenced sample consisted of PBMCs. These receptors came from a woman between 18 and 29 years old in good health and CMV-seropositive. Each CDR3 is given with its conserved first and last residue. D genes are given only for firm matches. The size field is filled for only some rows; it gives once, few, many or a size class.

J: TRBJ2-7
D: -
V: TRBV7-2
size: once
CDR3: CASSLGVGGENEQYF

J: TRBJ2-5
D: TRBD1
V: TRBV28
size: -
CDR3: CASSFGDSSGTQYF

J: TRBJ1-4
D: -
V: TRBV6-5
size: -
CDR3: CASRTGNEKLFF

J: TRBJ2-5
D: TRBD1
V: TRBV29-1
size: -
CDR3: CSLTLGPGTVQETQYF

J: TRBJ2-5
D: -
V: TRBV14
size: -
CDR3: CASSQNRRGETQYF

J: TRBJ2-1
D: -
V: TRBV19
size: -
CDR3: CASSPSGLALNEQFF

J: TRBJ1-5
D: TRBD1
V: TRBV5-5
size: once
CDR3: CASSLGQGFNQPQHF

J: TRBJ1-2
D: -
V: TRBV19
size: few
CDR3: CASSIVGRKANYGYTF

J: TRBJ1-6
D: -
V: TRBV6-1
size: -
CDR3: CASSDVGGNNSPLHF

J: TRBJ2-7
D: TRBD2
V: TRBV10-3
size: few
CDR3: CAIRDREREKYEQYF

J: TRBJ1-5
D: -
V: TRBV25-1
size: -
CDR3: CASSEEYSNQPQHF

J: TRBJ2-1
D: -
V: TRBV28
size: -
CDR3: CASSLPHTSSYNEQFF

J: TRBJ2-3
D: -
V: TRBV5-1
size: -
CDR3: CASSFLTDTQYF

J: TRBJ2-3
D: -
V: TRBV6-5
size: -
CDR3: CASRTQGTDTQYF

J: TRBJ1-1
D: -
V: TRBV27
size: -
CDR3: CASSFGGNTEAFF

J: TRBJ2-1
D: -
V: TRBV20-1
size: -
CDR3: CSASENEQFF

J: TRBJ2-3
D: TRBD2
V: TRBV7-7
size: once
CDR3: CASSLGVAGGPDTQYF

J: TRBJ1-1
D: -
V: TRBV4-3
size: -
CDR3: CASSNDGANTEAFF

J: TRBJ1-4
D: -
V: TRBV5-1
size: once
CDR3: CASSLGGRVGEKLFF

J: TRBJ2-2
D: -
V: TRBV27
size: once
CDR3: CASPYTGELFF

J: TRBJ2-7
D: -
V: TRBV15
size: -
CDR3: CATSRPSVGTGYEQYF

J: TRBJ1-6
D: -
V: TRBV4-1
size: -
CDR3: CASSQEQVFSPLHF

J: TRBJ2-7
D: TRBD1
V: TRBV7-8
size: -
CDR3: CASSLGQGELTYEQYF

J: TRBJ1-1
D: TRBD1
V: TRBV2
size: -
CDR3: CASRDRTGGTEAFF

J: TRBJ2-5
D: -
V: TRBV27
size: -
CDR3: CASKAYSGQETQYF

J: TRBJ2-2
D: -
V: TRBV18
size: -
CDR3: CASSPRQLIGELFF